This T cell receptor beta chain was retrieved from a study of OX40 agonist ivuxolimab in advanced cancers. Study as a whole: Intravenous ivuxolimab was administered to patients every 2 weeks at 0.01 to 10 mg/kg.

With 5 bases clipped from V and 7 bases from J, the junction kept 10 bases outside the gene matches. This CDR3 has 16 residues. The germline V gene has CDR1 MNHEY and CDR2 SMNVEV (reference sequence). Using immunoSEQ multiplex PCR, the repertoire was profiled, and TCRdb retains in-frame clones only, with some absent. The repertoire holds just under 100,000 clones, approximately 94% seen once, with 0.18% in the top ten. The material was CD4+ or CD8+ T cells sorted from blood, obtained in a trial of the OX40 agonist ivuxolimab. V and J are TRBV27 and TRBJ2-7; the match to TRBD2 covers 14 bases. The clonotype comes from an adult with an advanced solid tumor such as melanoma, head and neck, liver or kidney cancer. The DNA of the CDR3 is TGTGCCAGCAGTCTCACGACTAGCGGGAGGGTAGTTGAGCAGTACTTC. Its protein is CASSLTTSGRVVEQYF.